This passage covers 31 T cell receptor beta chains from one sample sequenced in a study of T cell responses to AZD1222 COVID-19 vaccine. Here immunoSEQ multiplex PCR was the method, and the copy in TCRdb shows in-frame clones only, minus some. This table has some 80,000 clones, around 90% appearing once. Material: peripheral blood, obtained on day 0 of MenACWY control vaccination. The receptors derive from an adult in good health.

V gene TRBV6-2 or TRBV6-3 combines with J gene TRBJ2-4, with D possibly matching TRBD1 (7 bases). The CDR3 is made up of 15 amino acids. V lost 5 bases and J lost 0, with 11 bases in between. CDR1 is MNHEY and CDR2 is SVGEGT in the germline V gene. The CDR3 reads CASSRQGLAKNIQYF. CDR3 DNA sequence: TGTGCCAGCAGTAGACAGGGACTAGCCAAAAACATTCAGTACTTC.

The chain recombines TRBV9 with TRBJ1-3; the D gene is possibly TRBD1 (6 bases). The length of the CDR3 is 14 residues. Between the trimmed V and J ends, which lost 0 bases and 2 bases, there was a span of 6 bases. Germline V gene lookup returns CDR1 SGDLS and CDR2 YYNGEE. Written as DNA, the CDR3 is TGTGCCAGCAGCGTAGGGACAGCTGGAAACACCATATATTTT. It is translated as CASSVGTAGNTIYF. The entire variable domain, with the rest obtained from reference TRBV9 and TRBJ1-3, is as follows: DSGVTQTPKHLITATGQRVTLRCSPRSGDLSVYWYQQSLDQGLQFLIQYYNGEERAKGNILERFSAQQFPDLHSELNLSSLELGDSALYFCASSVGTAGNTIYFGEGSWLTVV.

CDR3 DNA sequence: TGTGCCAGTAGTATACTGACAGGGGGCGCCACCGGGGAGCTGTTTTTT. Its translation is CASSILTGGATGELFF. The rearrangement uses TRBV19 and TRBJ2-2; the match to TRBD1 covers 10 bases. The junction had 4 bases not matched to a gene; V was cut back by 2 bases and J by 4 bases. The germline V gene has CDR1 LNHDA and CDR2 SQIVND (reference sequence). The CDR3 is 16 residues long.

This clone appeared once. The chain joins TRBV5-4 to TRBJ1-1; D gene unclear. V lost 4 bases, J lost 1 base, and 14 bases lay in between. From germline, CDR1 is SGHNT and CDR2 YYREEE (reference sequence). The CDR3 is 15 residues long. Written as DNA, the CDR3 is TGTGCCAGCAGCACACCCTCGGGAGGGAACACTGAAGCTTTCTTT. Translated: CASSTPSGGNTEAFF.

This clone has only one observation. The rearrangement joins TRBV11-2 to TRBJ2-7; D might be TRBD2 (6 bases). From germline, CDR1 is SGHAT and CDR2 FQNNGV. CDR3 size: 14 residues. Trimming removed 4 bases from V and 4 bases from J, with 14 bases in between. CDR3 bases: TGTGCCAGCAGCTCTGTGGGGGGTACATACGAGCAGTACTTC. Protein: CASSSVGGTYEQYF. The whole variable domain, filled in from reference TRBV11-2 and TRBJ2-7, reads EAGVAQSPRYKIIEKRQSVAFWCNPISGHATLYWYQQILGQGPKLLIQFQNNGVVDDSQLPKDRFSAERLKGVDSTLKIQPAKLEDSAVYLCASSSVGGTYEQYFGPGTRLTVT.

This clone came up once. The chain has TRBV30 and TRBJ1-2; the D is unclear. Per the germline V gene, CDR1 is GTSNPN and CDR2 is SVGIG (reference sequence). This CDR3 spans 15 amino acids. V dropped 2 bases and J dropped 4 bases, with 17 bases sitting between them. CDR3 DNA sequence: TGTGCCTGGAGTAACTCAGGAAAGCGGGTCTATGGCTACACCTTC. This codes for CAWSNSGKRVYGYTF. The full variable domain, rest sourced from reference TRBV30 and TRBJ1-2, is SQTIHQWPATLVQPVGSPLSLECTVEGTSNPNLYWYRQAAGRGLQLLFYSVGIGQISSEVPQNLSASRPQDRQFILSSKKLLLSDSGFYLCAWSNSGKRVYGYTFGSGTRLTVV.

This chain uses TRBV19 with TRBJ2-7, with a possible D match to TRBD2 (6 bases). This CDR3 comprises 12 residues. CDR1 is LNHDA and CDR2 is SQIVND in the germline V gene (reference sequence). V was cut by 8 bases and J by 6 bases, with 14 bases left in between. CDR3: CASGRGWFEQYF. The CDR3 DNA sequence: TGTGCCAGTGGGCGGGGTTGGTTCGAGCAGTACTTC.

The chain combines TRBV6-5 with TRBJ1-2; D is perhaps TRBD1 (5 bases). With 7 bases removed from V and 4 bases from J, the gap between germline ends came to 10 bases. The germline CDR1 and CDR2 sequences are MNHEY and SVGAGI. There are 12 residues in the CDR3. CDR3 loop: CASKQGSYGYTF. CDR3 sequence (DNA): TGTGCCAGCAAGCAGGGTTCCTATGGCTACACCTTC.

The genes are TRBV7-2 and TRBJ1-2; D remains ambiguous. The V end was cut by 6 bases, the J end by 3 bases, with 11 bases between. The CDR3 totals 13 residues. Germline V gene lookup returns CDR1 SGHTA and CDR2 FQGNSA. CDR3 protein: CASRSDRDYGYTF. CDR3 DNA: TGTGCCAGCAGGTCGGACCGAGACTATGGCTACACCTTC.

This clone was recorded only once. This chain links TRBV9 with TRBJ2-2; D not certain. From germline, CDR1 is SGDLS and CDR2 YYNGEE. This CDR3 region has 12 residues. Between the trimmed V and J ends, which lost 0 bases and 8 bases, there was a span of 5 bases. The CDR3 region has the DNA TGTGCCAGCAGCGTAGGACATGGGGAGCTGTTTTTT. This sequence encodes CASSVGHGELFF.

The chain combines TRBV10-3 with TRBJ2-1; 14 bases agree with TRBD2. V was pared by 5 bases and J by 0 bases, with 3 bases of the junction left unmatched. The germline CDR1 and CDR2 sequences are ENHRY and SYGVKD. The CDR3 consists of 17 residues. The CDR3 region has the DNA TGTGCCATCAGTCGGACTAGCGGGGGGTACTCCTACAATGAGCAGTTCTTC. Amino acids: CAISRTSGGYSYNEQFF.

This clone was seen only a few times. The CDR3: CASSVQGANSPLHF. The CDR3 coding sequence is TGTGCCAGCAGCGTACAGGGGGCTAATTCACCCCTCCACTTT. The rearrangement links TRBV9 to TRBJ1-6; TRBD1 matches 8 bases. Germline V gene sequence: CDR1 SGDLS, CDR2 YYNGEE. The V segment lost 1 base and the J segment 6 bases; nucleotides outside the gene matches: 0. The CDR3 is 14 amino acids.

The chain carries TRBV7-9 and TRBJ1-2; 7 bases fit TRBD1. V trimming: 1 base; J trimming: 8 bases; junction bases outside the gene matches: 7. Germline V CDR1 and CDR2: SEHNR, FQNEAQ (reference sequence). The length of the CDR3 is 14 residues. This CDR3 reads CASSLEDRAGGYTF. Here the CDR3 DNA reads TGTGCCAGCAGCTTAGAAGACAGGGCCGGAGGCTACACCTTC.

The chain's CDR3 is CASTTSGLTDTQYF. For the CDR3, the DNA is TGTGCCAGCACCACCAGCGGTCTCACAGATACGCAGTATTTT. The chain is built from TRBV7-9 and TRBJ2-3, with TRBD2 as a possible D gene (5 bases). V shed 7 bases and J shed 2 bases, with 13 bases lying between them. Per the germline V gene, CDR1 is SEHNR and CDR2 is FQNEAQ (reference sequence). This CDR3 contains 14 residues.

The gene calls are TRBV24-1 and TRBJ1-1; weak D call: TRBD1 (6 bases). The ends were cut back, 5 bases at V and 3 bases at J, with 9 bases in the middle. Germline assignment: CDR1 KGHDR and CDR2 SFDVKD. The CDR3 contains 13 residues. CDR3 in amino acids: CATSATGYTEAFF. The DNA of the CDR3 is TGTGCCACCAGTGCCACAGGGTACACTGAAGCTTTCTTT.

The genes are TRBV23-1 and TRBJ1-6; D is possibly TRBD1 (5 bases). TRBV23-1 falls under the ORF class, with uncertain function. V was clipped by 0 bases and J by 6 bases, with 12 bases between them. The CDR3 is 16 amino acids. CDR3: CASSQSESGGNSPLHF. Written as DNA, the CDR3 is TGCGCCAGCAGTCAATCCGAATCCGGGGGTAATTCACCCCTCCACTTT.

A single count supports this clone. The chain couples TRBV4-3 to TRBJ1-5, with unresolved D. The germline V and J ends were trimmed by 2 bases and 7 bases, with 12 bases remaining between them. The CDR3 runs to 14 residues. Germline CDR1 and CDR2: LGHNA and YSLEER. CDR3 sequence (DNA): TGCGCCAGCAGCCAATCGACCTCGGGGCAGCCCCAGCATTTT. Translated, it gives CASSQSTSGQPQHF.

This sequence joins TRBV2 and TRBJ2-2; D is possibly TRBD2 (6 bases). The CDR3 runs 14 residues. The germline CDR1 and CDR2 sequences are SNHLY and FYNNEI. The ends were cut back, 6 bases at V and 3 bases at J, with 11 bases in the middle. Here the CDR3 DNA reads TGTGCCAGCAGGAGACTAGGGGACACCGGGGAGCTGTTTTTT. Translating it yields CASRRLGDTGELFF.

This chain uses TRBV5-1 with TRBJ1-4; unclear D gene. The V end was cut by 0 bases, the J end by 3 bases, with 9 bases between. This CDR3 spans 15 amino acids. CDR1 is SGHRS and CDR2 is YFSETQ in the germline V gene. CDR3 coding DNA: TGCGCCAGCAGCTTGGCTGGTAACTCTAATGAAAAACTGTTTTTT. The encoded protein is CASSLAGNSNEKLFF.

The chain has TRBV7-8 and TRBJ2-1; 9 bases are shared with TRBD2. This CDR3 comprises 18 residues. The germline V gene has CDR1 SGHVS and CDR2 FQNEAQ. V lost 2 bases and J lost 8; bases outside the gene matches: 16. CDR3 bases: TGTGCCAGCAGCTTAAATAGGCCTTGGGCTAGCGGGAATGATGAGCAGTTCTTC. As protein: CASSLNRPWASGNDEQFF. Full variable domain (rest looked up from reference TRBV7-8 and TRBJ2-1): GAGVSQSPRYKVAKRGQDVALRCDPISGHVSLFWYQQALGQGPEFLTYFQNEAQLDKSGLPSDRFFAERPEGSVSTLKIQRTQQEDSAVYLCASSLNRPWASGNDEQFFGPGTRLTVL.

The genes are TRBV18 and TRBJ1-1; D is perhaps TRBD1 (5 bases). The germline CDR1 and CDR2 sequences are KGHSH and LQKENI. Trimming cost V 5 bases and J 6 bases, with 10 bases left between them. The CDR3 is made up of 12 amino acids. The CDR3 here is CASSSGIAEAFF. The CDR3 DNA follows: TGTGCCAGCTCATCAGGGATTGCTGAAGCTTTCTTT.

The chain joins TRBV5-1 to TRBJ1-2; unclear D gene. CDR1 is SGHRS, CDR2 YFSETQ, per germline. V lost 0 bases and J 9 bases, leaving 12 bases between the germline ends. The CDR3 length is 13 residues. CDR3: CASSLEVGSRYTF. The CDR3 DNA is TGCGCCAGCAGCTTGGAGGTCGGATCTCGCTACACCTTC.

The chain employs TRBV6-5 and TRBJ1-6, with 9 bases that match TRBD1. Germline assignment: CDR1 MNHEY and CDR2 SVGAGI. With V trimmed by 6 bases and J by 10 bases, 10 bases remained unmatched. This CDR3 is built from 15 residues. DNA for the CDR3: TGTGCCAGCAGCGTTGGACAGGGGATTGGCTCACCCCTCCACTTT. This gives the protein CASSVGQGIGSPLHF.

The CDR3 loop reads CASGLVRTGVTGELFF. The CDR3 DNA reads TGTGCTAGTGGTTTGGTACGGACAGGGGTAACCGGGGAGCTGTTTTTT. The rearrangement uses TRBV12-5 and TRBJ2-2; 9 bases line up with TRBD1. In germline, CDR1 is LGHNT, CDR2 FRNRAP. J gave up 5 bases and V 0 bases, and 4 bases lay outside the gene matches. The CDR3 consists of 16 residues.

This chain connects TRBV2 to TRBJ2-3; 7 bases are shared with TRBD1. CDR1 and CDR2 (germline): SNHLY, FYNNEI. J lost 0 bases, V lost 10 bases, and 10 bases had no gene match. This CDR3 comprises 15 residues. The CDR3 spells CATTNRGRSTDTQYF. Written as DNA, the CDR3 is TGTGCCACCACGAACAGGGGTAGAAGCACAGATACGCAGTATTTT. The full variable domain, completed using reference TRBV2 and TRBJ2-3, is EPEVTQTPSHQVTQMGQEVILRCVPISNHLYFYWYRQILGQKVEFLVSFYNNEISEKSEIFDDQFSVERPDGSNFTLKIRSTKLEDSAMYFCATTNRGRSTDTQYFGPGTRLTVL.

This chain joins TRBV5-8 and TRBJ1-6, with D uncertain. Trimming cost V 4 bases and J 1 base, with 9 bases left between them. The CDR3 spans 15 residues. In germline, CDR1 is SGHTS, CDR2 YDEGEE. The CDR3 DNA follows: TGTGCCAGCAGCCGGGGAGGGTCCTATAATTCACCCCTCCACTTT. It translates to CASSRGGSYNSPLHF.

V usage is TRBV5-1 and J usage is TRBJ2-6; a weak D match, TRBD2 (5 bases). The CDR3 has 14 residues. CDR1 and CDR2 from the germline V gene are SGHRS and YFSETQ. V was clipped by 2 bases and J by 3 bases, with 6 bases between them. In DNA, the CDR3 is TGCGCCAGCAGCTTTGAGGGTGGGGCCAACGTCCTGACTTTC. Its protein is CASSFEGGANVLTF.

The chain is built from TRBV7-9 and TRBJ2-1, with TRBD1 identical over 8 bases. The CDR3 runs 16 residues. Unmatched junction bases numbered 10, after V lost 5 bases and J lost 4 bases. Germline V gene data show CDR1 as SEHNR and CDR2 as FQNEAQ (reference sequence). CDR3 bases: TGTGCCAGCAGCCCTAGGACTGGACAGGGTTACAATGAGCAGTTCTTC. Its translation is CASSPRTGQGYNEQFF. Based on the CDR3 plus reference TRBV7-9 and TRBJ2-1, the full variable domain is DTGVSQNPRHKITKRGQNVTFRCDPISEHNRLYWYRQTLGQGPEFLTYFQNEAQLEKSRLLSDRFSAERPKGSFSTLEIQRTEQGDSAMYLCASSPRTGQGYNEQFFGPGTRLTVL.

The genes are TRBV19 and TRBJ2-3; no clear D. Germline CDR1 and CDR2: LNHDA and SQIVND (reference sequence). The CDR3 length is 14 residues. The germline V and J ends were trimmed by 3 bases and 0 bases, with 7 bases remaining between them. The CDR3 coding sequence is TGTGCCAGTAGTATTGAGACTAGCACAGATACGCAGTATTTT. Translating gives CASSIETSTDTQYF.

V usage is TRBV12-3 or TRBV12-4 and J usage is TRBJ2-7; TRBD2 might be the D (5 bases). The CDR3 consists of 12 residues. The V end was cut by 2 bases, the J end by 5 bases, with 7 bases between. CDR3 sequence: CASSLREHEQYF. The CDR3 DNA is TGTGCCAGCAGTTTAAGGGAGCACGAGCAGTACTTC.

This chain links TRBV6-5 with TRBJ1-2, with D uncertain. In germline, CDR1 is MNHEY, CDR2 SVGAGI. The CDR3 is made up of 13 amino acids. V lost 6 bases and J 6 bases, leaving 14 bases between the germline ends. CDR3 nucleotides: TGTGCCAGCAGCCGGGAGGCCAAAAATGGCTACACCTTC. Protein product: CASSREAKNGYTF.